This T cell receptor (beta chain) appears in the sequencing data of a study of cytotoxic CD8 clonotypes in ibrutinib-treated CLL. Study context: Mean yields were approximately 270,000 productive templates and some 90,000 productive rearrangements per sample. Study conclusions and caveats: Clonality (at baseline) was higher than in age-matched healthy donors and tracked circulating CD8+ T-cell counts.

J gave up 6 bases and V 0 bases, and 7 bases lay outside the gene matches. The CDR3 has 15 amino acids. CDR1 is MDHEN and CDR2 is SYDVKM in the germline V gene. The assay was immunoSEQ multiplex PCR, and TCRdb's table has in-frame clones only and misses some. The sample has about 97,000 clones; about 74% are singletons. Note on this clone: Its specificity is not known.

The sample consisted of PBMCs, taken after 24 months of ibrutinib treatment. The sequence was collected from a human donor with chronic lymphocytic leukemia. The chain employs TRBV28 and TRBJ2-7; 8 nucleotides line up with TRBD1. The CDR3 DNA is TGTGCCAGCAGTTTATGGACAGGGGATTCCCTCGAGCAGTACTTC. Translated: CASSLWTGDSLEQYF.